This entry concerns a single TCR beta chain. This record belongs to a study of T cell changes during pregnancy in multiple sclerosis. Trimming took 7 bases from V and 4 from J; bases not matched to a gene: 5. This CDR3 is built from 14 residues. From germline, CDR1 is MGHDK and CDR2 SYGVNS. Using immunoSEQ multiplex PCR, the repertoire was profiled, and TCRdb retains in-frame clones only, with some absent. Of 40,000 to 55,000 clones in the sample, around nine tenths were seen once. Here the sequenced sample was CD4+ T cells from peripheral blood mononuclear cells, taken in the second trimester of pregnancy. The source of this sequence is a female donor with multiple sclerosis, enrolled in a pregnancy study. The J gene is TRBJ2-2, the V gene TRBV25-1; 8 bases are shared with TRBD2. CDR3: CASKIAGSTGELFF. In nucleotides, the CDR3 is TGTGCCAGCAAAATAGCGGGGAGCACCGGGGAGCTGTTTTTT.